This section outlines one T cell receptor (beta chain) sequence together with its context. What it recognizes is unknown. This entry comes from a study of PD-1 blockade in mismatch repair-deficient tumors. Study-level information: Patients had 12 mismatch repair-deficient cancer types, all previously treated and progressing.

Sequencing was performed with immunoSEQ multiplex PCR; in TCRdb, only in-frame clones are kept and a portion is missing. The table records about 120,000 clones, around 87% of them present only once. General study findings and limits: After pembrolizumab, tumor-resident clones rose rapidly, then generally contracted before radiologic responses.

Three pembrolizumab responders had their TCRs sequenced. The germline V gene encodes CDR1 SGHRS and CDR2 YFSETQ. After removal of 5 bases from V and 5 bases from J, the junction contained 9 bases not matched to a gene. The CDR3 has 15 amino acids. This chain connects TRBV5-1 to TRBJ2-2; 7 bases match TRBD2. The source of this sequence is an adult with mismatch repair-deficient cancer. Material: peripheral blood, obtained 44 weeks after starting pembrolizumab. This chain's CDR3 is CASRSGLVGTGELFF. The CDR3 DNA sequence: TGCGCCAGCAGAAGTGGACTAGTTGGGACCGGGGAGCTGTTTTTT.